Listed here is a single TCR beta chain. The antigen remains unidentified. This specimen belongs to a study of cytomegalovirus exposure and HLA in healthy donors. Germline trimming cut 2 bases from V and 10 bases from J; bases unmatched to any gene: 3. This CDR3 contains 12 residues. CDR1 and CDR2 (germline): MGHDK, SYGVNS. PCR employed 60 Vbeta and 13 Jbeta primers. Sequencing used immunoSEQ multiplex PCR; TCRdb keeps in-frame clones, though not all of them. The sample contains 160,000 or so clones, about 80% of which appear only once. General observations from the study: Earlier analysis looked at TCR beta V segments, and most were productive about 87% or about 30% of the time. It was only CMV serostatus that was available as immune exposure information. Sequencing had likely introduced a cluster of highly shared sequence variants as an artifact.

The receptor's source is a man aged 55 to 70 in good health and CMV-seronegative. What was sequenced was PBMCs. The V gene is TRBV25-1, the J gene TRBJ2-7; 9 bases agree with TRBD1. The CDR3 protein is CASSEGTGKQYF. CDR3 DNA: TGTGCCAGCAGTGAAGGGACAGGGAAACAGTACTTC.